This note documents a single TCR beta chain sequence. The target antigen is unknown. The germline V and J ends were trimmed by 6 bases and 5 bases, with 11 bases remaining between them. CDR3 size: 12 residues. The germline V gene encodes CDR1 MNHNS and CDR2 SASEGT. In the original processing: Junction-only immunoSEQ sequences carried no quality scores, so filtering differed. Generated by immunoSEQ multiplex PCR, the TCRdb table keeps only in-frame clones and is missing some. That table is the source of V, J and clone size, and D and trimming were worked out from the DNA. In the table there are about 1.5 million clones, 98% of which are singletons. The data originate from a study of shared clonotypes between healthy human individuals. Whole-study findings and limits: It was observed that around 5% of naive CD4 clonotypes were shared across several donors.

The V and J genes are TRBV6-1 and TRBJ2-7, with D maybe TRBD1 (6 bases). Sequenced material: naive CD4+ T cells sorted from blood. The subset denotes: CD45RA+ positively selected. This clonotype originated in a man aged 25-45 years in good health. As DNA, the CDR3 is TGTGCCAGCAGGCAGGGGATACACGAGCAGTACTTC. This translates into CASRQGIHEQYF.